Sequencing of this T cell receptor (beta chain) was carried out in a study of tissue T cells after allogeneic stem cell transplantation. This table comes from immunoSEQ multiplex PCR, and its TCRdb copy is limited to in-frame clones, with some not included. This sample carries 4,000 to 4,500 clones, around half of them seen once, and the ten largest clones take roughly 40%. Per the germline V gene, CDR1 is LGHDT and CDR2 is YNNKQL (reference sequence). The length of the CDR3 is 13 residues. The time point denotes: mouse harvest day 14 after allogeneic transplant. Mouse grafts combined 10^7 T-cell-depleted bone marrow cells with 10^6 splenic CD5+ T cells. Remarks on this clone: Relative to the germline gene, one junction end is altered; a read error may explain this. Gene names refer to mouse genes. The read ends 1 residue shy of where the CDR3 ends; the end is completed using the germline J gene.

Sequenced sample: lymph node tissue. This clonotype was sampled from a female BALB/c mouse given C57BL/6 T cells with graft-versus-host disease after an allogeneic hematopoietic cell transplant. The genes are TRBV4 and TRBJ1-5, with D unclear. Here the CDR3 reads CPSRPTPNHAPLF. The CDR3 DNA, read in part, is TGTCCCAGCCGCCCAACCCCCAACCACGCCCCGCTT.